The 31 T cell receptor beta chains below all came from one sample that was sequenced in a study of control samples from healthy donors and cancer patients. Produced via immunoSEQ multiplex PCR; TCRdb's table is partial and in-frame only. The table includes 100,000 to 150,000 clones, about 93% detected once. Sequencing used PBMCs. Receptors originate from a middle-aged man with head and neck cancer.

This clone was counted once. V usage is TRBV6-5 and J usage is TRBJ2-5, with D perhaps TRBD1 (6 bases). Deletions cut 6 bases from V and 2 bases from J, with 16 bases between. There are 15 residues in the CDR3. CDR1 is MNHEY and CDR2 is SVGAGI in the germline V gene. CDR3 in amino acids: CASSSNRAIQETQYF. Written as DNA, the CDR3 is TGTGCCAGCAGCAGTAACAGGGCGATACAAGAGACCCAGTACTTC.

The V and J genes are TRBV14 and TRBJ1-2, with D tentatively TRBD1 (5 bases). CDR3 length: 17 residues. The V gene's germline CDR1 is SGHDN and CDR2 FVKESK. With 3 bases removed from V and 4 bases from J, the gap between germline ends came to 21 bases. CDR3 nucleotide sequence: TGTGCCAGCAGCCAGGACACCGGGCCCATAGTTCCCTATGGCTACACCTTC. Its protein product is CASSQDTGPIVPYGYTF. Complete variable domain (other parts from reference TRBV14 and TRBJ1-2): EAGVTQFPSHSVIEKGQTVTLRCDPISGHDNLYWYRRVMGKEIKFLLHFVKESKQDESGMPNNRFLAERTGGTYSTLKVQPAELEDSGVYFCASSQDTGPIVPYGYTFGSGTRLTVV.

V is TRBV4-2 and J is TRBJ2-7; D possibly uses TRBD1 or TRBD2 (5 bases each). The CDR3 loop spans 16 amino acids. V shed 1 base and J shed 2 bases, with 15 bases lying between them. Germline V gene data show CDR1 as LGHNA and CDR2 as YNFKEQ. In DNA, the CDR3 is TGTGCCAGCAGCCAAGGAGGAGGTGACAGCACCTACGAGCAGTACTTC. This encodes CASSQGGGDSTYEQYF.

The chain uses TRBV2 and TRBJ1-2; 10 nucleotides align to TRBD1. Looked up from germline, CDR1 is SNHLY and CDR2 is FYNNEI. This CDR3 region has 18 residues. J gave up 0 bases and V 4 bases, and 11 bases lay outside the gene matches. CDR3 in amino acids: CASSGPLRGTGANYGYTF. For the CDR3, the DNA is TGTGCCAGCAGTGGTCCCCTCAGGGGGACAGGGGCTAACTATGGCTACACCTTC.

The rearrangement joins TRBV5-4 to TRBJ2-5, with 7 bases matching TRBD1. Germline V gene lookup returns CDR1 SGHNT and CDR2 YYREEE (reference sequence). The CDR3 consists of 13 residues. Unmatched junction bases numbered 3, after V lost 4 bases and J lost 3 bases. Here the CDR3 reads CASSRQGEETQYF. The CDR3 coding sequence is TGTGCCAGCAGCAGACAGGGTGAAGAGACCCAGTACTTC. The full variable domain, its missing parts supplied by reference TRBV5-4 and TRBJ2-5, is ETGVTQSPTHLIKTRGQQVTLRCSSQSGHNTVSWYQQALGQGPQFIFQYYREEENGRGNFPPRFSGLQFPNYSSELNVNALELDDSALYLCASSRQGEETQYFGPGTRLLVL.

The V gene is TRBV7-3, the J gene TRBJ2-1, with D perhaps TRBD2 (6 bases). Trimming cost V 2 bases and J 7 bases, with 15 bases left between them. Per germline, CDR1 SGHTA and CDR2 FQGTGA. The CDR3 totals 15 residues. CDR3 protein: CASSLQGLPGNEQFF. CDR3 sequence (DNA): TGTGCCAGCAGCTTACAGGGACTCCCCGGGAATGAGCAGTTCTTC.

CDR3 in DNA: TGTGCCAGCACCAGTAGGGGGGAGTATGGCTACACCTTC. This sequence encodes CASTSRGEYGYTF. The V call is TRBV3-1 (or the pseudogene TRBV3-2), the J call TRBJ1-2, with D maybe TRBD1 (6 bases). Germline V gene lookup returns CDR1 LGHDT and CDR2 YNNKEL (reference sequence). This CDR3 contains 13 residues. Trimming removed 7 bases at V and 5 bases at J, with 14 bases between.

The V gene is TRBV4-2, the J gene TRBJ2-7; D perhaps matches TRBD1 (5 bases). Germline V CDR1 and CDR2: LGHNA, YNFKEQ. Trimming took off 1 base at V and 3 bases at J, with 16 bases between the two ends. CDR3 size: 16 residues. DNA for the CDR3: TGTGCCAGCAGCCAAGTCTATGGCAGGGAAGGCTACGAGCAGTACTTC. It encodes CASSQVYGREGYEQYF.

The chain uses TRBV14 and TRBJ2-2; either TRBD1 or TRBD2 may supply D (6 bases each). CDR1 is SGHDN and CDR2 is FVKESK in the germline V gene. The V end lost 9 bases, the J end lost 2 bases, and 28 bases lay between the germline ends. There are 19 residues in the CDR3. This chain's CDR3 is CARNFGALSRGDNTGELFF. CDR3 sequence (DNA): TGTGCCAGAAACTTTGGGGCGCTATCAAGGGGGGATAACACCGGGGAGCTGTTTTTT.

V and J are TRBV19 and TRBJ2-3; TRBD1 matches 9 bases. CDR3 length: 16 residues. Germline CDR1 and CDR2: LNHDA and SQIVND (reference sequence). The ends lost 6 bases at V and 2 bases at J; junction bases unmatched: 9. CDR3 sequence: CASRRTGGTLTDTQYF. Written as DNA, the CDR3 is TGTGCCAGTAGAAGAACAGGGGGCACCCTCACAGATACGCAGTATTTT. The variable domain in full, with the rest retrieved from reference TRBV19 and TRBJ2-3, is DGGITQSPKYLFRKEGQNVTLSCEQNLNHDAMYWYRQDPGQGLRLIYYSQIVNDFQKGDIAEGYSVSREKKESFPLTVTSAQKNPTAFYLCASRRTGGTLTDTQYFGPGTRLTVL.

The J gene is TRBJ1-1, the V gene TRBV11-3; D possibly corresponds to TRBD1 (6 bases). The germline CDR1 and CDR2 sequences are SGHNT and YENEEA. V was clipped by 3 bases and J by 3 bases, with 8 bases between them. This CDR3 is 13 amino acids long. The CDR3 sequence is CASSFNRDTEAFF. In DNA, the CDR3 is TGTGCCAGCAGCTTTAACAGGGACACTGAAGCTTTCTTT.

The chain is built from TRBV5-4 and TRBJ2-5, with 8 positions matching TRBD2. The CDR3 loop spans 15 amino acids. The trim removed 3 bases at V and 2 bases at J, leaving 6 bases unmatched. From germline, CDR1 is SGHNT and CDR2 YYREEE (reference sequence). The CDR3 region is CASSSTSALQETQYF. The CDR3 region has the DNA TGTGCCAGCAGCTCGACTAGCGCCTTACAAGAGACCCAGTACTTC.

V usage is TRBV6-5 and J usage is TRBJ2-7, with 7 bases aligning to TRBD2. Germline CDR1 MNHEY, CDR2 SVGAGI. J lost 1 base, V lost 4 bases, and 7 bases had no gene match. The CDR3 loop spans 15 amino acids. The chain's CDR3 is CASSLRGDPSYEQYF. CDR3 in DNA: TGTGCCAGCAGTTTACGGGGGGATCCTTCCTACGAGCAGTACTTC.

The count of this clone is one. The chain's CDR3 is CASSSGIRGVYEQYF. CDR3 in DNA: TGTGCCAGCAGCTCAGGGATCCGGGGGGTCTACGAGCAGTACTTC. V gene TRBV7-8 combines with J gene TRBJ2-7; 7 bases fit TRBD2. This CDR3 region has 15 residues. Trimming removed 4 bases from V and 3 bases from J; junction bases left unmatched: 9. CDR1 is SGHVS and CDR2 is FQNEAQ in the germline V gene.

The chain uses TRBV12-3 or TRBV12-4 and TRBJ1-1; possibly TRBD1 for D (6 bases). Between the trimmed V and J ends, which lost 2 bases and 6 bases, there was a span of 10 bases. The CDR3 spans 13 residues. The CDR3 sequence: CASSLRRGPEAFF. Here the CDR3 DNA reads TGTGCCAGCAGTTTACGCAGGGGACCTGAAGCTTTCTTT.

The chain uses TRBV5-5 and TRBJ1-6; 10 nucleotides line up with TRBD1. The length of the CDR3 is 16 residues. Germline V gives CDR1 SGHKS, CDR2 YYEKEE (reference sequence). V dropped 0 bases and J dropped 10; count of bases not matched to a gene: 7. CDR3 amino acids: CASSLDHDRGHSPLHF. The DNA of the CDR3 is TGTGCCAGCAGCTTGGATCATGACAGGGGGCACTCACCCCTCCACTTT.

V usage is TRBV7-2 and J usage is TRBJ2-1, with D uncertain. The germline V and J ends were trimmed by 2 bases and 6 bases, with 8 bases remaining between them. The CDR3 totals 13 residues. Per the germline V gene, CDR1 is SGHTA and CDR2 is FQGNSA. The CDR3 DNA follows: TGTGCCAGCAGCTTAACCGGTTCCAATGAGCAGTTCTTC. This sequence encodes CASSLTGSNEQFF.

CDR3 DNA sequence: TGCGCCAGCAGCTTGGTTCCAGGTACCTACGAGCAGTACTTC. Translating it yields CASSLVPGTYEQYF. V is TRBV5-1 and J is TRBJ2-7; no clear D gene. Looked up from germline, CDR1 is SGHRS and CDR2 is YFSETQ. Trimming removed 0 bases from V and 2 bases from J, with 9 bases in between. The CDR3 runs 14 residues.

In DNA form, the CDR3 reads TGTGCCAGCAGCCGTTCCGGGGAGCTGTTTTTT. Translated: CASSRSGELFF. The chain recombines TRBV4-2 with TRBJ2-2; D is undetermined. V lost 4 bases and J lost 6, with 3 bases in between. Germline-derived CDR1 and CDR2 are LGHNA and YNFKEQ. The CDR3 covers 11 residues.

This sequence joins TRBV9 and TRBJ1-3; TRBD1 matches 7 bases. The CDR3 has 15 amino acids. Germline V CDR1 and CDR2: SGDLS, YYNGEE. Losses at the gene ends were 2 bases for V and 4 bases for J; bases not matched to a gene: 6. The DNA of the CDR3 is TGTGCCAGCAGCGTGACAGGGACGGGCGGAAACACCATATATTTT. This sequence encodes CASSVTGTGGNTIYF.

The chain has TRBV6-5 and TRBJ1-2; 9 bases match TRBD1. Unmatched junction bases numbered 9, after V lost 5 bases and J lost 8 bases. This CDR3 region has 14 residues. Germline V gene data show CDR1 as MNHEY and CDR2 as SVGAGI. The CDR3 spells CASSTGQGGMGYTF. CDR3 coding DNA: TGTGCCAGCAGTACGGGACAGGGTGGAATGGGCTACACCTTC.

The gene calls are TRBV7-2 and TRBJ2-7; possibly TRBD1 for D (5 bases). With 3 bases removed from V and 1 base from J, the gap between germline ends came to 16 bases. The germline V gene has CDR1 SGHTA and CDR2 FQGNSA. The CDR3 spans 16 residues. The DNA for the CDR3 is TGTGCCAGCAGCTTCTTCGCTTCCGACAGTTCCTACGAGCAGTACTTC. Its translation is CASSFFASDSSYEQYF.

In regard to this clone: The DNA is omitted, as the CDR3 cannot be located on it reliably, and the CDR3 follows TCRdb's listing. This chain connects TRBV12-3 or TRBV12-4 to TRBJ1-5. The CDR3 is 13 amino acids in total, end residues counted. CDR3 amino acids: CASSLERDQPQHF.

The V and J genes are TRBV24-1 and TRBJ1-1; D is undetermined. V was clipped by 12 bases and J by 0 bases, with 4 bases between them. This CDR3 spans 10 amino acids. Per the germline V gene, CDR1 is KGHDR and CDR2 is SFDVKD. The CDR3 DNA sequence: TGTGCCGACGTGAACACTGAAGCTTTCTTT. Its protein product is CADVNTEAFF.

By sample share, this clone is medium-sized (0.01 to 0.1%). This CDR3 is CAIMQGSITEAFF. The CDR3 nucleotides are TGTGCCATCATGCAGGGATCGATCACTGAAGCTTTCTTT. The chain employs TRBV10-3 and TRBJ1-1, with D possibly matching TRBD1 (5 bases). The germline V and J ends were trimmed by 7 bases and 4 bases, with 13 bases remaining between them. CDR1 is ENHRY, CDR2 SYGVKD, per germline. This CDR3 spans 13 amino acids.

CDR3 sequence (DNA): TGTGCCACCATCGGTGGGTTCCTTTACGAGCAGTACTTC. Translation gives CATIGGFLYEQYF. The V and J genes are TRBV24-1 and TRBJ2-7; D is undetermined. The germline V and J ends were trimmed by 8 bases and 4 bases, with 14 bases remaining between them. Germline CDR1 KGHDR, CDR2 SFDVKD. The CDR3 is made up of 13 amino acids.

The chain couples TRBV21-1 to TRBJ1-3. TRBV21-1 has pseudogene status. The CDR3 is 15 residues long. CDR3 region: CASSRGTGSGNTIYF. In DNA, the CDR3 is TGTGCCAGCAGCCGAGGCACGGGATCAGGAAACACCATATATTTT.

The chain joins TRBV5-4 to TRBJ1-2, with no clear D. Deletions cut 3 bases from V and 5 bases from J, with 8 bases between. Per germline, CDR1 SGHNT and CDR2 YYREEE (reference sequence). The CDR3 is 12 amino acids. The CDR3 protein is CASSSYEYGYTF. The CDR3 DNA is TGTGCCAGCAGCTCCTACGAGTATGGCTACACCTTC.

The chain uses TRBV30 and TRBJ2-3; TRBD2 matches at 7 bases. The junction had 3 bases not matched to a gene; V was cut back by 0 bases and J by 3 bases. The CDR3 consists of 14 residues. Germline V gene data show CDR1 as GTSNPN and CDR2 as SVGIG (reference sequence). CDR3 bases: TGTGCCTGGAGTGTGACCGGGGGGACAGATACGCAGTATTTT. Translation: CAWSVTGGTDTQYF.

The chain couples TRBV29-1 to TRBJ2-7; D is ambiguous. CDR1 SQVTM and CDR2 ANQGSEA come from the germline V gene. Between the trimmed V and J ends, which lost 6 bases and 0 bases, there was a span of 6 bases. CDR3 length: 11 amino acids. CDR3 sequence: CSVESSYEQYF. The CDR3, as DNA: TGCAGCGTCGAAAGCTCCTACGAGCAGTACTTC.

A note on this clone: Given the absence of the conserved phenylalanine or tryptophan at the CDR3 end, a read error is likely. The limits of the CDR3 on the DNA are not certain, so only TCRdb's listed CDR3 is given. This chain connects TRBV19 to TRBJ1-4; TRBD1, the D gene given by the table, was not confirmed from the DNA. Germline V lookup: CDR1 LNHDA, CDR2 SQIVND (reference sequence). The CDR3 has 13 amino acids, counting both end residues. This CDR3 reads CASSMGDRGPQTI.